This TCR beta chain was sequenced during a study of cytomegalovirus exposure and HLA in healthy donors. On this clone: The antigen is unknown. Relative to the germline gene, one junction end is altered; a read error may explain this.

Primers: 60 Vbeta forward and 13 Jbeta reverse. Profiling relied on immunoSEQ multiplex PCR, and the TCRdb table lists in-frame clones only, not all of them. This sample has about 130,000 clones, with roughly 79% found just once. Study outcomes and limitations: Reported results showed that the classifier diagnosed cytomegalovirus status with high specificity and sensitivity.

This CDR3 has 20 residues. CDR1 is LGHNT and CDR2 is FRNRAP in the germline V gene. Sequencing used PBMCs. J is TRBJ1-1 and V is TRBV12-5; D is unclear. This clonotype was obtained from a woman in her fifties or sixties in good health and CMV-seronegative. CDR3 nucleotides: TGTGCTAGTGGTTTGGCGAGGTTTCAGAGTGTCTCAGAAATGAACCCTGAAGCTTTCTTT. Encoded protein: CASGLARFQSVSEMNPEAFF.